The next 30 T cell receptor beta chains were all read from a single sample in a study. Each CDR3 protein gets one entry after TCRdb re-called the 5' RACE reads with MiXCR. Here the sample spans more than 45,000 distinct CDR3 sequences, 28% being singletons. The material sequenced was tumor-infiltrating memory CD4+ T cells sorted from the breast tumor. The subset is: memory CD4+ T cells, CD4+CD45RO+CD25-. The receptor set was obtained from a female donor with breast cancer.

Comment on this clonotype: One junction end does not reproduce the germline sequence, and a read error may be involved. The genes are TRBV7-8 and TRBJ1-6; 7 bases map to TRBD1. CDR1 and CDR2 (germline): SGHVS, FQNEAQ. This CDR3 contains 14 residues. The CDR3 sequence is CASSVRDSNSPLRF. CDR3 nucleotide sequence: TGTGCCAGCAGCGTGAGGGACAGTAATTCACCCCTCCGCTTT.

This clonotype was detected a few times. This rearrangement joins TRBV7-8 to TRBJ2-2, with unresolved D. The CDR3 runs to 14 residues. Germline CDR1 is SGHVS and CDR2 is FQNEAQ. V was clipped by 3 bases and J by 7 bases, with 12 bases between them. DNA for the CDR3: TGTGCCAGCAGCTTTGGGCCCAGAGGCGGGGAGCTGTTTTTT. Residues: CASSFGPRGGELFF. Filled out from reference TRBV7-8 and TRBJ2-2, the complete variable domain reads GAGVSQSPRYKVAKRGQDVALRCDPISGHVSLFWYQQALGQGPEFLTYFQNEAQLDKSGLPSDRFFAERPEGSVSTLKIQRTQQEDSAVYLCASSFGPRGGELFFGEGSRLTVL.

This clonotype came up a few times. This chain's CDR3 is CASARTDYNEQFF. The CDR3 coding sequence is TGTGCCAGCGCCAGGACAGACTACAATGAGCAGTTCTTC. The chain carries TRBV9 and TRBJ2-1, with D possibly being TRBD1 (6 bases). CDR3 length: 13 amino acids. The V gene's germline CDR1 is SGDLS and CDR2 YYNGEE. The V end was cut by 7 bases, the J end by 3 bases, with 11 bases between.

This clonotype has more than one count but fewer than ten. V gene TRBV6-5 combines with J gene TRBJ2-7; D is unclear. CDR1 and CDR2 from the germline V gene are MNHEY and SVGAGI. The ends were cut back, 4 bases at V and 2 bases at J, with 9 bases in the middle. The CDR3 sequence is 13 residues long. The CDR3 DNA reads TGTGCCAGCAGTTTGGCTCCGACCTACGAGCAGTACTTC. Residues: CASSLAPTYEQYF.

The CDR3 here is CASSRSGGTAWSEQFF. Here the CDR3 DNA reads TGTGCCAGCAGCCGTAGTGGTGGTACGGCGTGGAGTGAGCAGTTCTTC. This chain links TRBV7-3 with TRBJ2-1; the D is unclear. Germline V gene sequence: CDR1 SGHTA, CDR2 FQGTGA. This CDR3 is built from 16 residues. V lost 5 bases and J lost 9, with 23 bases in between.

V usage is TRBV7-2 and J usage is TRBJ2-5; D is uncertain. Trimming cost V 5 bases and J 0 bases, with 7 bases left between them. This CDR3 has 13 amino acids. Germline values: CDR1 SGHTA, CDR2 FQGNSA. The CDR3 here is CASSIMYQETQYF. DNA of the CDR3: TGTGCCAGCAGCATAATGTACCAAGAGACCCAGTACTTC.

To note about this clonotype: At one end, the junction sequence differs from germline, possibly due to a read error. V usage is TRBV7-2 and J usage is TRBJ2-4, with D tentatively TRBD2 (7 bases). The germline gives CDR1 SGHTA, CDR2 FQGNSA. The CDR3 runs to 15 residues. CDR3 in amino acids: CASGLVGGAGNIQYF. The CDR3 DNA reads as TGTGCCAGCGGCTTAGTGGGGGGGGCGGGAAACATTCAGTACTTC.

This clonotype was observed many times. This CDR3 reads CASSQEVSQPQHF. The CDR3 DNA follows: TGCGCCAGCAGCCAAGAAGTTAGCCAGCCCCAGCATTTT. J is TRBJ1-5 and V is TRBV4-3; D uncertain. The CDR3 loop spans 13 amino acids. The V and J ends lost 0 bases and 7 bases respectively, with 7 bases between them. Germline V gene lookup returns CDR1 LGHNA and CDR2 YSLEER.

The V and J genes are TRBV20-1 and TRBJ2-7, with TRBD1 matching over 8 bases. The CDR3 length is 12 residues. Germline V lookup: CDR1 DFQATT, CDR2 SNEGSKA (reference sequence). V was pared by 3 bases and J by 2 bases, with 0 bases of the junction left unmatched. CDR3 amino acids: CSARGQAYEQYF. CDR3 nucleotide sequence: TGCAGTGCTAGGGGACAGGCCTACGAGCAGTACTTC.

This chain uses TRBV2 with TRBJ1-1; D may be TRBD1 (5 bases). Germline V gene lookup returns CDR1 SNHLY and CDR2 FYNNEI. The CDR3 totals 15 residues. V lost 2 bases and J 5 bases, leaving 15 bases between the germline ends. As DNA, the CDR3 is TGTGCCAGCAGTGAAATAGGCCAGGGTGGTACTGAAGCTTTCTTT. It yields the protein CASSEIGQGGTEAFF.

The chain carries TRBV29-1 and TRBJ1-2; 7 bases agree with TRBD1. Germline V gene sequence: CDR1 SQVTM, CDR2 ANQGSEA. After removal of 6 bases from V and 4 bases from J, the junction contained 5 bases not matched to a gene. The CDR3 covers 12 residues. The CDR3 DNA reads TGCAGCGTACGACAGGGAATCTATGGCTACACCTTC. Protein product: CSVRQGIYGYTF.

In its sample, this clonotype was seen a few times. This sequence joins TRBV28 and TRBJ2-7; possible D gene TRBD2, 7 bases. The CDR3 runs to 15 residues. The germline V gene has CDR1 MDHEN and CDR2 SYDVKM. Trimming removed 6 bases at V and 1 base at J, with 16 bases between. CDR3 in DNA: TGTGCCAGCAGCCGGAGGGGGGGCAGATCCTACGAGCAGTACTTC. Its protein product is CASSRRGGRSYEQYF.

The chain employs TRBV7-9 and TRBJ2-2, with 10 nucleotides matching TRBD1. Germline V lookup: CDR1 SEHNR, CDR2 FQNEAQ (reference sequence). The J segment lost 3 bases and the V segment lost 6 bases, leaving 1 base of the junction unmatched. This CDR3 is 14 amino acids long. CDR3 DNA sequence: TGTGCCAGCAGAGGGACAGGGGACACCGGGGAGCTGTTTTTT. It codes for CASRGTGDTGELFF.

The chain's CDR3 is CASSQDLEINTEAFF. The CDR3 nucleotides read TGTGCCAGCAGCCAAGATCTAGAAATAAACACTGAAGCTTTCTTT. The rearrangement links TRBV4-2 to TRBJ1-1; D call uncertain. The CDR3 consists of 15 residues. Germline V gene lookup returns CDR1 LGHNA and CDR2 YNFKEQ. Trimming shortened V by 0 bases and J by 2 bases, and 10 bases separated the two germline ends.

This rearrangement joins TRBV7-2 to TRBJ2-1, with 8 bases aligning to TRBD1. Germline CDR1 reads SGHTA; CDR2 reads FQGNSA. The CDR3 runs to 15 residues. The J segment lost 7 bases and the V segment lost 5 bases, leaving 10 bases of the junction unmatched. The CDR3 loop is CASSPYLQGANEQFF. CDR3 bases: TGTGCCAGCAGCCCCTACCTTCAGGGGGCTAATGAGCAGTTCTTC.

This clonotype was seen once. The chain couples TRBV7-9 to TRBJ1-1, with D perhaps TRBD1 (5 bases). The CDR3 has 15 amino acids. The V gene lost 5 bases and the J gene lost 6 bases, with 19 bases spanning the gap. CDR1 SEHNR and CDR2 FQNEAQ come from the germline V gene (reference sequence). The CDR3 region is CASSPFLGERAEAFF. The CDR3 DNA reads as TGTGCCAGCAGCCCCTTCCTAGGGGAAAGGGCTGAAGCTTTCTTT.

The chain employs TRBV6-2 or TRBV6-3 and TRBJ1-1; TRBD1 aligns across 9 bases. V shed 10 bases, J shed 5 bases, and the junction held 8 bases outside the gene matches. The CDR3 is made up of 13 amino acids. Germline V lookup: CDR1 MNHEY, CDR2 SVGEGT. CDR3 coding DNA: TGTGCCACGGACAGGGGAGGAGATACTGAAGCTTTCTTT. Amino acids: CATDRGGDTEAFF.

The chain links TRBV2 to TRBJ1-2; maybe TRBD1 (6 bases). V was cut by 11 bases and J by 8 bases, with 12 bases left in between. Germline V gene data show CDR1 as SNHLY and CDR2 as FYNNEI. The CDR3 has 10 residues. The CDR3 DNA reads as TGTGCCGGCGGACAGATGGGCTACACCTTC. As protein: CAGGQMGYTF.

This clonotype has a handful of counts. The CDR3 nucleotides read TGTGCCTGGGAGGGGACAGGGCTTTCTTTCTTT. As protein: CAWEGTGLSFF. The V gene is TRBV30, the J gene TRBJ1-1; 9 bases map to TRBD1. CDR1 and CDR2 (germline): GTSNPN, SVGIG (reference sequence). V trimming: 5 bases; J trimming: 12 bases; junction bases outside the gene matches: 7. This CDR3 is built from 11 residues.

The chain employs TRBV7-2 and TRBJ2-5; TRBD1 agrees at 8 bases. CDR1 is SGHTA and CDR2 is FQGNSA in the germline V gene. The CDR3 covers 15 residues. V lost 5 bases to trimming and J lost 0 bases; unmatched junction nucleotides: 5. As DNA, the CDR3 is TGTGCCAGCAGCCTACAGGGGGGCCACCAAGAGACCCAGTACTTC. Translating it yields CASSLQGGHQETQYF.

The chain couples TRBV19 to TRBJ2-3, with D maybe TRBD2 (6 bases). The germline V and J ends were trimmed by 8 bases and 10 bases, with 13 bases remaining between them. CDR3 length: 11 residues. Germline V gene sequence: CDR1 LNHDA, CDR2 SQIVND (reference sequence). The CDR3 sequence is CASRDFSAQYF. CDR3 bases: TGTGCCAGTCGGGACTTCTCAGCGCAGTATTTT.

This clonotype came up many times. The gene calls are TRBV6-6 and TRBJ1-2; TRBD1 might be the D (6 bases). V gave up 1 base and J gave up 11 bases, with 14 bases separating them. The germline CDR1 and CDR2 sequences are MNHNY and SVGAGI (reference sequence). The CDR3 has 13 amino acids. CDR3 DNA: TGTGCCAGCAGTTACTACAGGGAAGACCCTTACACCTTC. Translating it yields CASSYYREDPYTF.

The table lists this clonotype with a few counts. The chain combines TRBV7-8 with TRBJ2-7; no reliable D call. The CDR3 covers 14 residues. Trimming stripped 5 bases from V and 6 bases from J, with 17 bases between. The germline gives CDR1 SGHVS, CDR2 FQNEAQ. The DNA of the CDR3 is TGTGCCAGCAGCGCTGGGCCCAATCCGGGCGAGCAGTACTTC. Translated, it gives CASSAGPNPGEQYF.

The chain recombines TRBV5-1 with TRBJ2-5; D is unclear. The CDR3 loop spans 13 amino acids. V was pared by 2 bases and J by 5 bases, with 10 bases between. Germline CDR1 reads SGHRS; CDR2 reads YFSETQ. CDR3 in amino acids: CASSFGVSETQYF. The CDR3 DNA follows: TGCGCCAGCAGCTTTGGTGTGTCGGAGACCCAGTACTTC.

The V call is TRBV6-2 or TRBV6-3, the J call TRBJ2-5; D is uncertain. This CDR3 spans 15 amino acids. Trimming shortened V by 2 bases and J by 0 bases, and 10 bases separated the two germline ends. Germline-derived CDR1 and CDR2 are MNHEY and SVGEGT. CDR3 residues: CASSYGTGNQETQYF. The DNA for the CDR3 is TGTGCCAGCAGTTACGGTACGGGCAACCAAGAGACCCAGTACTTC.

CDR3 DNA: TGTGCCAGCAGTTACGGAAGAAGCCCTCACTCTGGAAACACCATATATTTT. Its protein product is CASSYGRSPHSGNTIYF. This chain links TRBV6-6 with TRBJ1-3, with D unresolved. The CDR3 totals 17 residues. V gave up 2 bases and J gave up 0 bases, with 14 bases separating them. The germline CDR1 and CDR2 sequences are MNHNY and SVGAGI (reference sequence).

This clonotype was picked up a small number of times. The V gene is TRBV28, the J gene TRBJ2-1; 7 bases map to TRBD2. CDR3 length equals 12 residues. Germline V CDR1 and CDR2: MDHEN, SYDVKM. The V gene end was trimmed by 6 bases and the J gene end by 7 bases; junction bases not matched to a gene: 3. DNA for the CDR3: TGTGCCAGCAGCCTAGCGGTTAATGAGCAGTTCTTC. As protein: CASSLAVNEQFF.

This chain links TRBV7-9 with TRBJ2-7; no definite D call. This CDR3 has 15 residues. Germline V gene lookup returns CDR1 SEHNR and CDR2 FQNEAQ (reference sequence). V dropped 4 bases and J dropped 2 bases, with 15 bases sitting between them. The CDR3 protein is CASSSDSDLAYEQYF. The DNA of the CDR3 is TGTGCCAGCAGCTCCGACTCTGACCTAGCCTACGAGCAGTACTTC. Together with reference TRBV7-9 and TRBJ2-7, the CDR3 gives the full variable domain: DTGVSQNPRHKITKRGQNVTFRCDPISEHNRLYWYRQTLGQGPEFLTYFQNEAQLEKSRLLSDRFSAERPKGSFSTLEIQRTEQGDSAMYLCASSSDSDLAYEQYFGPGTRLTVT.

This clonotype was recorded at least ten times. The chain is built from TRBV4-2 and TRBJ2-4, with 11 nucleotides matching TRBD1. The trim removed 0 bases at V and 7 bases at J, leaving 5 bases unmatched. Germline loops: CDR1 LGHNA, CDR2 YNFKEQ. This CDR3 has 16 amino acids. CDR3: CASSQDIGTGGNIQYF. DNA for the CDR3: TGTGCCAGCAGCCAAGATATCGGGACAGGGGGGAACATTCAGTACTTC.

The rearrangement links TRBV7-9 to TRBJ1-1; D not certain. This CDR3 region has 13 residues. Trimming stripped 6 bases from V and 5 bases from J, with 13 bases between. Per the germline V gene, CDR1 is SEHNR and CDR2 is FQNEAQ (reference sequence). In DNA, the CDR3 is TGTGCCAGCAGTTCCTTGACCGGAACTGAAGCTTTCTTT. Its protein product is CASSSLTGTEAFF.